A single sample gave rise to the 24 T cell receptor beta chains below, sequenced in a study of type 1 and type 2 diabetes patients. Amplification started from genomic DNA. Multiplex PCR with 30 forward and 13 reverse primers amplified the TCR beta CDR3. TCRdb processed the multiplex PCR reads anew with MiXCR; each CDR3 protein has one entry. Among 280,000 or so distinct CDR3 sequences listed, approximately 50% were seen once. The specimen sequenced was peripheral blood mononuclear cells (PBMCs). The receptor set was obtained from a man between 18 and 35 years old with type 2 diabetes.

The chain combines TRBV12-3 or TRBV12-4 with TRBJ2-2; no clear D gene. V was cut by 3 bases and J by 4 bases, with 6 bases left in between. The CDR3 sequence is 13 residues long. The CDR3 region has the DNA TGTGCCAGCAGTTTCTGGCGCACCGGGGAGCTGTTTTTT. Its protein product is CASSFWRTGELFF.

This clonotype was counted ten times or more. The rearrangement joins TRBV7-2 to TRBJ1-1, with TRBD1 identical over 8 bases. The CDR3 loop spans 14 amino acids. With V trimmed by 5 bases and J by 8 bases, 10 bases remained unmatched. Germline V gene data show CDR1 as SGHTA and CDR2 as FQGNSA. The CDR3 loop is CASSRDRGSAEAFF. The CDR3 DNA follows: TGTGCCAGCAGCCGTGACAGGGGATCGGCCGAAGCTTTCTTT.

The table lists this clonotype with a few counts. The chain recombines TRBV6-5 with TRBJ2-7, with D maybe TRBD1 (6 bases). Germline lookup yields CDR1 MNHEY and CDR2 SVGAGI. The CDR3 runs 16 residues. V gave up 4 bases and J gave up 1 base, with 17 bases separating them. The CDR3 DNA reads as TGTGCCAGCAGTTCCCCCCGGGCAGGGGCTTCCTACGAGCAGTACTTC. Encoded protein: CASSSPRAGASYEQYF.

This clonotype was seen only a few times. This chain links TRBV2 with TRBJ1-4, with D unresolved. The germline CDR1 and CDR2 sequences are SNHLY and FYNNEI. CDR3 size: 13 residues. V was pared by 8 bases and J by 7 bases, with 14 bases between. This chain's CDR3 is CASCSVASEKLFF. The CDR3 coding sequence is TGTGCCAGCTGCTCGGTGGCTAGTGAAAAACTGTTTTTT.

Comments on this clonotype: A read error may produce the germline difference seen at one junction end. The chain couples TRBV2 to TRBJ1-3; D is uncertain. Germline V gene lookup returns CDR1 SNHLY and CDR2 FYNNEI. The CDR3 covers 13 residues. CDR3 sequence (DNA): TGTGCCAGCCGCCCCATGGCTGGAGACACCATATATTTT. This encodes CASRPMAGDTIYF.

This clonotype has only one observation. This chain uses TRBV20-1 with TRBJ2-7; D is ambiguous. CDR3 size: 14 residues. From germline, CDR1 is DFQATT and CDR2 SNEGSKA (reference sequence). With 0 bases removed from V and 2 bases from J, the gap between germline ends came to 11 bases. CDR3 in amino acids: CSARDPREPYEQYF. CDR3 nucleotide sequence: TGCAGTGCTAGAGATCCGAGAGAGCCCTACGAGCAGTACTTC.

This clonotype was recorded a few times. The chain combines TRBV7-8 with TRBJ2-7; 8 bases align to TRBD1. After removal of 6 bases from V and 6 bases from J, the junction contained 10 bases not matched to a gene. Germline-derived CDR1 and CDR2 are SGHVS and FQNEAQ. The CDR3 covers 14 residues. In DNA, the CDR3 is TGTGCCAGCAGGGAGGCGGCAGGGGGCATCGAGCAGTACTTC. Translating gives CASREAAGGIEQYF.

The chain joins TRBV19 to TRBJ1-3; D is ambiguous. The CDR3 is 14 amino acids. Germline V gene lookup returns CDR1 LNHDA and CDR2 SQIVND (reference sequence). The V end lost 3 bases, the J end lost 0 bases, and 6 bases lay between the germline ends. CDR3: CASSIQSSGNTIYF. In nucleotides, the CDR3 is TGTGCCAGTAGTATCCAGAGCTCTGGAAACACCATATATTTT.

The chain recombines TRBV7-3 with TRBJ2-2; D is unresolved. The CDR3 has 13 amino acids. Germline CDR1 is SGHTA and CDR2 is FQGTGA. V lost 2 bases to trimming and J lost 3 bases, with 4 bases between them. The DNA of the CDR3 is TGTGCCAGCAGCTTATTCGACACCGGGGAGCTGTTTTTT. Translation gives CASSLFDTGELFF.

For this clonotype: A much larger clone is a single base away; this may be a read error. In this CDR3 the conserved last residue, phenylalanine or tryptophan, is missing, so a read error is likely. This chain connects TRBV15 to TRBJ2-2; no reliable D call. In germline, CDR1 is LNHNV, CDR2 YYDKDF (reference sequence). V lost 3 bases and J lost 4, with 3 bases in between. The CDR3 sequence is 12 residues long. CDR3 loop: CATSRVTGELFS. The CDR3 nucleotides read TGTGCCACCAGCAGGGTCACCGGGGAGCTGTTTTCT.

This chain connects TRBV27 to TRBJ2-7, with 10 bases fitting TRBD2. V trimming: 1 base; J trimming: 4 bases; junction bases outside the gene matches: 7. The CDR3 totals 16 residues. Looked up from germline, CDR1 is MNHEY and CDR2 is SMNVEV (reference sequence). CDR3 sequence (DNA): TGTGCCAGCAGTTTATACCCTAGCGGGAGTCAGTACGAGCAGTACTTC. Its protein product is CASSLYPSGSQYEQYF.

The J gene is TRBJ2-5, the V gene TRBV24-1, with D perhaps TRBD1 (5 bases). CDR3 size: 14 residues. Germline CDR1 is KGHDR and CDR2 is SFDVKD. V lost 6 bases to trimming and J lost 5 bases, with 15 bases between them. For the CDR3, the DNA is TGTGCCACCAGTTCGTCTCCAGGGATGGAGACCCAGTACTTC. This codes for CATSSSPGMETQYF.

This clonotype was counted a few times. The chain joins TRBV7-8 to TRBJ2-3, with 12 bases matching TRBD2. This CDR3 has 17 residues. The germline CDR1 and CDR2 sequences are SGHVS and FQNEAQ. Trimming at V came to 2 bases and at J to 5 bases, leaving 8 bases not matched to a gene. CDR3 bases: TGTGCCAGCAGCTTAAGTGGTGCGACTAGCGGGGGAGATACGCAGTATTTT. This gives the protein CASSLSGATSGGDTQYF.

This clonotype was observed a handful of times. This rearrangement joins TRBV10-3 to TRBJ2-3; TRBD2 might be the D (5 bases). Germline V gene lookup returns CDR1 ENHRY and CDR2 SYGVKD. V lost 7 bases and J lost 0, with 11 bases in between. The CDR3 covers 14 residues. The CDR3: CAIMGSASTDTQYF. The CDR3 coding sequence is TGTGCCATCATGGGTAGCGCTAGCACAGATACGCAGTATTTT.

This clonotype has only a few counts. The genes are TRBV7-3 and TRBJ2-1; D call uncertain. The CDR3 totals 15 residues. CDR1 is SGHTA, CDR2 FQGTGA, per germline. Trimming removed 3 bases from V and 3 bases from J, with 12 bases in between. This CDR3 is CASSFDGRSYNEQFF. Here the CDR3 DNA reads TGTGCCAGCAGCTTCGACGGACGCAGCTACAATGAGCAGTTCTTC.

This chain connects TRBV7-9 to TRBJ1-2; maybe TRBD1 (5 bases). Germline V lookup: CDR1 SEHNR, CDR2 FQNEAQ (reference sequence). This CDR3 has 13 amino acids. Trimming cost V 7 bases and J 0 bases, with 9 bases left between them. The CDR3 DNA reads as TGTGCCAGCAAAGACAGCACTAACTATGGCTACACCTTC. Translation gives CASKDSTNYGYTF.

This clonotype was observed a few times. The rearrangement joins TRBV20-1 to TRBJ2-5; 7 bases align to TRBD2. CDR1 DFQATT and CDR2 SNEGSKA come from the germline V gene (reference sequence). This CDR3 contains 13 residues. The V gene end was trimmed by 7 bases and the J gene end by 3 bases; junction bases not matched to a gene: 8. CDR3 coding DNA: TGCAGTGTTTGGGGGGGGTTGGAAGAGACCCAGTACTTC. Its translation is CSVWGGLEETQYF.

V is TRBV27 and J is TRBJ2-7; no clear D. This CDR3 has 15 amino acids. Trimming left V 0 bases short and J 3 bases short, with 12 bases between. CDR1 and CDR2 (germline): MNHEY, SMNVEV (reference sequence). This CDR3 is CASSLSWTGYYEQYF. CDR3 nucleotides: TGTGCCAGCAGTTTATCGTGGACCGGCTACTACGAGCAGTACTTC.

This clonotype was detected only a few times. The rearrangement links TRBV19 to TRBJ1-1; no clear D. The V end lost 10 bases, the J end lost 1 base, and 19 bases lay between the germline ends. Germline V gives CDR1 LNHDA, CDR2 SQIVND (reference sequence). The CDR3 is made up of 15 amino acids. CDR3 nucleotides: TGTGCCACTCGGGAGGTTGACATCTCGAACACTGAAGCTTTCTTT. Protein sequence: CATREVDISNTEAFF.

V usage is TRBV12-3 or TRBV12-4 and J usage is TRBJ2-6, with D perhaps matching TRBD1 (5 bases). This CDR3 has 15 amino acids. The V end lost 11 bases, the J end lost 4 bases, and 18 bases lay between the germline ends. CDR3 protein: CAPVRARIGANVLTF. CDR3 bases: TGTGCCCCAGTCAGGGCCCGGATAGGGGCCAACGTCCTGACTTTC.

The gene calls are TRBV2 and TRBJ2-7; 8 bases map to TRBD1. Germline V gene data show CDR1 as SNHLY and CDR2 as FYNNEI. This CDR3 spans 14 amino acids. V lost 6 bases to trimming and J lost 4 bases; unmatched junction nucleotides: 8. Here the CDR3 reads CASRSQGAGYEQYF. CDR3 nucleotides: TGTGCCAGCAGGTCGCAGGGGGCGGGGTACGAGCAGTACTTC.

At least ten counts were recorded for this clonotype. This chain joins TRBV15 and TRBJ2-5, with no clear D. Germline CDR1 reads LNHNV; CDR2 reads YYDKDF (reference sequence). The V end was cut by 9 bases, the J end by 5 bases, with 16 bases between. This CDR3 comprises 13 residues. This chain's CDR3 is CATAARDGETQYF. In DNA form, the CDR3 reads TGTGCCACAGCCGCAAGGGATGGGGAGACCCAGTACTTC.

Many counts were recorded for this clonotype. CDR3 DNA sequence: TGTGCCAGCAGCCCCGGACTAGGAGTCACAGATACGCAGTATTTT. Translated, it gives CASSPGLGVTDTQYF. V is TRBV7-3 and J is TRBJ2-3, with TRBD2 identical over 7 bases. Losses at the gene ends were 5 bases for V and 2 bases for J; bases not matched to a gene: 7. The germline V gene has CDR1 SGHTA and CDR2 FQGTGA. This CDR3 spans 15 amino acids.

This clonotype was picked up many times. V usage is TRBV15 and J usage is TRBJ2-3, with D perhaps TRBD2 (5 bases). V was trimmed by 0 bases and J by 5 bases, leaving 6 bases between them. CDR3 length: 13 residues. The germline gives CDR1 LNHNV, CDR2 YYDKDF (reference sequence). The CDR3 sequence is CATSRDRGDTQYF. The CDR3 bases are TGTGCCACCAGCAGAGATCGGGGAGATACGCAGTATTTT.